This TCR beta chain stems from a study of blood T cell repertoires in COVID-19. In the study overall: The samples span acute and convalescent COVID-19 from the United States, Italy and Spain. From T cells, B-cell-depleted T cells, or PBMCs came the material, which was cDNA or gDNA.

Authors' analysis steps: Amplification of reference gene primers provided the estimated nucleated cell counts. Data came from immunoSEQ multiplex PCR; TCRdb stores just in-frame clones and leaves some out. The D gene and trimming were derived from the DNA, and the V and J assignments and clone size from that table. This table holds approximately 110,000 clones, about 82% found once. The CDR3 consists of 17 residues. The germline V and J ends were trimmed by 4 bases and 0 bases, with 16 bases remaining between them. CDR1 and CDR2 from the germline V gene are LGHNA and YSLEER. The clonotype originates from a human donor in a cohort sampled during active COVID-19. Sequences were obtained from peripheral blood. The chain combines TRBV4-3 with TRBJ2-1; tentative D call: TRBD1 (6 bases). The CDR3 coding sequence is TGCGCCAGCAGCCGAGAGGGTCAGGGGAACTCCTACAATGAGCAGTTCTTC. Its protein product is CASSREGQGNSYNEQFF.